These 31 T cell receptor beta chains share one sample of origin, sequenced in a study of blood T cell repertoires in COVID-19. Libraries were prepared by immunoSEQ multiplex PCR; TCRdb keeps only in-frame clonotypes and omits some of them. The data hold some 59,000 clones, with more than 90% observed a single time. Input material: peripheral blood. These receptors all come from a man aged 50 to 59 with acute or convalescent COVID-19.

The genes are TRBV29-1 and TRBJ2-5; 11 bases are shared with TRBD1. The V gene's germline CDR1 is SQVTM and CDR2 ANQGSEA. Losses at the gene ends were 0 bases for V and 3 bases for J; bases not matched to a gene: 6. The CDR3 is 16 amino acids. This CDR3 reads CSVEDLRDRGEETQYF. The CDR3 DNA follows: TGCAGCGTTGAAGATCTGCGGGACAGGGGGGAAGAGACCCAGTACTTC.

The J gene is TRBJ1-2, the V gene TRBV5-1; perhaps TRBD1 as D (5 bases). V shed 2 bases and J shed 4 bases, with 21 bases lying between them. Germline V gene lookup returns CDR1 SGHRS and CDR2 YFSETQ. The CDR3 spans 17 residues. The CDR3 region has the DNA TGCGCCAGCAGCTTAACGGCTCAGTATGGGGACTTCTATGGCTACACCTTC. Its translation is CASSLTAQYGDFYGYTF.

This chain joins TRBV6-5 and TRBJ1-3; D is unresolved. The length of the CDR3 is 14 residues. Looked up from germline, CDR1 is MNHEY and CDR2 is SVGAGI. The V end lost 7 bases, the J end lost 0 bases, and 10 bases lay between the germline ends. The CDR3 region is CASMAASSGNTIYF. CDR3 sequence (DNA): TGTGCCAGCATGGCCGCAAGCTCTGGAAACACCATATATTTT.

This chain joins TRBV7-2 and TRBJ2-7, with D perhaps TRBD2 (6 bases). Per germline, CDR1 SGHTA and CDR2 FQGNSA. The CDR3 contains 14 residues. V shed 2 bases and J shed 0 bases, with 8 bases lying between them. The DNA of the CDR3 is TGTGCCAGCAGCTTAACGCGGGACTCCTACGAGCAGTACTTC. Residues: CASSLTRDSYEQYF.

The V call is TRBV5-1, the J call TRBJ2-7; 10 bases align to TRBD2. CDR1 and CDR2 (germline): SGHRS, YFSETQ. The CDR3 extends over 16 amino acids. Trimming cost V 0 bases and J 4 bases; bases outside gene matches: 7. The CDR3 DNA is TGCGCCAGCAGCTTGGCCCTAGCGGGAGTAACGTACGAGCAGTACTTC. Residues: CASSLALAGVTYEQYF.

This rearrangement joins TRBV10-3 to TRBJ2-1; the D gene is possibly TRBD2 (6 bases). Per the germline V gene, CDR1 is ENHRY and CDR2 is SYGVKD. The CDR3 is 14 amino acids. Between the trimmed V and J ends, which lost 9 bases and 0 bases, there was a span of 12 bases. The CDR3 nucleotides are TGTGCCATTATAGCGGATATCTCCTACAATGAGCAGTTCTTC. It encodes CAIIADISYNEQFF.

The chain couples TRBV3-1 (or the pseudogene TRBV3-2) to TRBJ2-3, with 7 bases aligning to TRBD2. With V trimmed by 4 bases and J by 6 bases, 4 bases remained unmatched. The CDR3 loop spans 13 amino acids. Germline-derived CDR1 and CDR2 are LGHDT and YNNKEL (reference sequence). The CDR3 bases are TGTGCCAGCAGCCGGCAACTAGCGGATACGCAGTATTTT. This sequence encodes CASSRQLADTQYF.

This chain links TRBV3-1 (or the pseudogene TRBV3-2) with TRBJ2-1; 7 bases match TRBD1. CDR3 length equals 16 residues. Germline V gives CDR1 LGHDT, CDR2 YNNKEL (reference sequence). V trimming: 2 bases; J trimming: 4 bases; junction bases outside the gene matches: 8. In nucleotides, the CDR3 is TGTGCCAGCAGCCAATCCCCGGGACAGAGATACAATGAGCAGTTCTTC. Translation gives CASSQSPGQRYNEQFF.

This chain links TRBV5-1 with TRBJ1-4; TRBD1 matches 9 bases. V lost 4 bases, J lost 2 bases, and 9 bases stayed unmatched. This CDR3 has 17 residues. The germline CDR1 and CDR2 sequences are SGHRS and YFSETQ. In nucleotides, the CDR3 is TGCGCCAGCAGCGTCCGGGACAGGGTGTCCACTAATGAAAAACTGTTTTTT. Its translation: CASSVRDRVSTNEKLFF. Supplemented by reference TRBV5-1 and TRBJ1-4, the full variable domain reads KAGVTQTPRYLIKTRGQQVTLSCSPISGHRSVSWYQQTPGQGLQFLFEYFSETQRNKGNFPGRFSGRQFSNSRSEMNVSTLELGDSALYLCASSVRDRVSTNEKLFFGSGTQLSVL.

V usage is TRBV9 and J usage is TRBJ1-2, with a weak D call TRBD1 (6 bases). The germline gives CDR1 SGDLS, CDR2 YYNGEE. The ends were cut back, 0 bases at V and 3 bases at J, with 9 bases in the middle. The CDR3 is made up of 14 amino acids. In nucleotides, the CDR3 is TGTGCCAGCAGCGTAGGGAGACAGGACTATGGCTACACCTTC. This sequence encodes CASSVGRQDYGYTF. Full variable domain (outside the CDR3, taken from reference TRBV9 and TRBJ1-2): DSGVTQTPKHLITATGQRVTLRCSPRSGDLSVYWYQQSLDQGLQFLIQYYNGEERAKGNILERFSAQQFPDLHSELNLSSLELGDSALYFCASSVGRQDYGYTFGSGTRLTVV.

V and J are TRBV9 and TRBJ2-1, with D perhaps matching TRBD1 (5 bases). The germline gives CDR1 SGDLS, CDR2 YYNGEE. V lost 4 bases, J lost 6 bases, and 17 bases lay in between. CDR3 length equals 15 residues. Here the CDR3 reads CASSFQGGPGNEQFF. CDR3 coding DNA: TGTGCCAGCAGCTTCCAGGGTGGCCCGGGCAATGAGCAGTTCTTC.

This clone was observed once. This rearrangement joins TRBV5-1 to TRBJ1-1; no firm D call. Trimming shortened V by 1 base and J by 0 bases, and 13 bases separated the two germline ends. CDR3 length: 16 residues. Looked up from germline, CDR1 is SGHRS and CDR2 is YFSETQ. The CDR3 reads CASSLLGPRMNTEAFF. CDR3 nucleotide sequence: TGCGCCAGCAGCTTGTTGGGCCCCCGCATGAACACTGAAGCTTTCTTT. Full variable domain (remainder filled in from reference TRBV5-1 and TRBJ1-1): KAGVTQTPRYLIKTRGQQVTLSCSPISGHRSVSWYQQTPGQGLQFLFEYFSETQRNKGNFPGRFSGRQFSNSRSEMNVSTLELGDSALYLCASSLLGPRMNTEAFFGQGTRLTVV.

The J gene is TRBJ1-1, the V gene TRBV6-5; the D gene is possibly TRBD1 (5 bases). The CDR3 extends over 13 amino acids. Germline V gene sequence: CDR1 MNHEY, CDR2 SVGAGI. Trimming pared 6 bases from V and 1 base from J, leaving 9 bases between. The CDR3 nucleotides are TGTGCCAGCAGCCCCGGACAGAACACTGAAGCTTTCTTT. This translates into CASSPGQNTEAFF.

The genes are TRBV18 and TRBJ1-2; D gene uncertain. The CDR3 consists of 14 residues. Germline V lookup: CDR1 KGHSH, CDR2 LQKENI. Trimming removed 0 bases at V and 5 bases at J, with 10 bases between. The CDR3 loop is CASSPPGREYGYTF. The CDR3, as DNA: TGTGCCAGCTCACCACCGGGGAGGGAATATGGCTACACCTTC.

The rearrangement links TRBV10-3 to TRBJ1-4; D gene uncertain. This CDR3 spans 12 amino acids. V was clipped by 9 bases and J by 0 bases, with 5 bases between them. Germline V gene data show CDR1 as ENHRY and CDR2 as SYGVKD. As DNA, the CDR3 is TGTGCCATTGCGGCAACTAATGAAAAACTGTTTTTT. This sequence encodes CAIAATNEKLFF.

The genes are TRBV2 and TRBJ1-6; 8 nucleotides agree with TRBD1. V gave up 4 bases and J gave up 11 bases; unmatched junction bases: 4. The CDR3 runs 13 residues. The germline V gene has CDR1 SNHLY and CDR2 FYNNEI. In DNA form, the CDR3 reads TGTGCCAGCAGTGGACAGGGGAGGACACCCCTCCACTTT. Its translation: CASSGQGRTPLHF.

The V and J genes are TRBV6-5 and TRBJ1-5, with a weak D call TRBD1 (5 bases). V was clipped by 6 bases and J by 5 bases, with 14 bases between them. The CDR3 is 14 amino acids. The germline V gene has CDR1 MNHEY and CDR2 SVGAGI. The chain's CDR3 is CASRPRQTYQPQHF. DNA of the CDR3: TGTGCCAGCAGACCCAGACAGACTTATCAGCCCCAGCATTTT.

This clone was recorded once. The chain combines TRBV5-6 with TRBJ1-1, with TRBD1 as a possible D gene (6 bases). The CDR3 extends over 18 amino acids. The V gene's germline CDR1 is SGHDT and CDR2 YYEEEE. The V and J ends lost 1 base and 2 bases respectively, with 21 bases between them. In DNA, the CDR3 is TGTGCCAGCAGCTTGCCGCGAATGGTTTCAGGGGACAACACTGAAGCTTTCTTT. It yields the protein CASSLPRMVSGDNTEAFF.

This chain joins TRBV4-1 and TRBJ2-7, with 8 positions matching TRBD2. CDR3 length: 16 residues. Per germline, CDR1 MGHRA and CDR2 YSYEKL. Trimming cost V 4 bases and J 3 bases; bases outside gene matches: 11. CDR3 in DNA: TGCGCCAGCAGCCCCCCTCGTCCGGGGGGGAACTACGAGCAGTACTTC. This translates into CASSPPRPGGNYEQYF.

As concerns this clone: The same CDR3 is also encoded by other DNA sequences in this sample. The chain joins TRBV19 to TRBJ2-5, with a possible D match to TRBD1 (6 bases). The CDR3 is made up of 12 amino acids. The germline V and J ends were trimmed by 5 bases and 4 bases, with 8 bases remaining between them. From germline, CDR1 is LNHDA and CDR2 SQIVND (reference sequence). CDR3 loop: CASSRRGETQYF. The CDR3 nucleotides are TGTGCCAGTAGTCGCAGGGGAGAGACCCAGTACTTC.

This clone was observed a single time. The V gene is TRBV12-3 or TRBV12-4, the J gene TRBJ2-7; TRBD2 aligns across 11 bases. The CDR3 contains 13 residues. J gave up 6 bases and V 7 bases, and 5 bases lay outside the gene matches. DNA of the CDR3: TGTGCCAGCACCAGGGGACTAGCGGTCGAGCAGTACTTC. Residues: CASTRGLAVEQYF.

The CDR3 coding sequence is TGTGCCACCCAGGACAGGGGTAGTCAGCCCCAGCATTTT. Protein: CATQDRGSQPQHF. The gene calls are TRBV19 and TRBJ1-5, with 9 bases that match TRBD1. The germline V gene has CDR1 LNHDA and CDR2 SQIVND (reference sequence). There are 13 residues in the CDR3. The trim removed 10 bases at V and 6 bases at J, leaving 7 bases unmatched.

The chain employs TRBV19 and TRBJ2-7; no firm D call. The V gene's germline CDR1 is LNHDA and CDR2 SQIVND (reference sequence). Trimming cost V 5 bases and J 1 base, with 3 bases left between them. This CDR3 region has 11 residues. The CDR3: CASSPSYEQYF. The CDR3 nucleotides read TGTGCCAGTAGTCCTTCCTACGAGCAGTACTTC.

The rearrangement uses TRBV6-5 and TRBJ1-6, with TRBD1 matching over 9 bases. Trimming removed 6 bases from V and 10 bases from J; junction bases left unmatched: 7. From germline, CDR1 is MNHEY and CDR2 SVGAGI. The CDR3 extends over 14 amino acids. The CDR3 region has the DNA TGTGCCAGCAGCGCCAAGACAGGGGGGTCACCCCTCCACTTT. Translation gives CASSAKTGGSPLHF.

The gene calls are TRBV30 and TRBJ2-7; TRBD1 might be the D (6 bases). V lost 2 bases and J 1 base, leaving 12 bases between the germline ends. The CDR3 length is 14 residues. In germline, CDR1 is GTSNPN, CDR2 SVGIG (reference sequence). The CDR3 DNA follows: TGTGCCTGGAGTCCGGGACAAATATCCTACGAGCAGTACTTC. Amino acids: CAWSPGQISYEQYF.

The chain joins TRBV5-1 to TRBJ2-2; 7 nucleotides align to TRBD1. The V gene's germline CDR1 is SGHRS and CDR2 YFSETQ. CDR3 length equals 14 residues. The V and J ends lost 4 bases and 4 bases, in that order; junction bases with no gene match: 4. The CDR3 loop is CASSDRVATGELFF. The CDR3 DNA is TGCGCCAGCAGCGACAGGGTCGCCACCGGGGAGCTGTTTTTT.

The chain uses TRBV7-7 and TRBJ2-3; tentatively, D is TRBD2 (5 bases). The germline gives CDR1 SSHAT, CDR2 FNYEAQ (reference sequence). This CDR3 is built from 15 residues. V lost 2 bases, J lost 0 bases, and 9 bases lay in between. The CDR3 loop reads CASSLSGSSTDTQYF. DNA of the CDR3: TGTGCCAGCAGCTTATCGGGGTCTAGCACAGATACGCAGTATTTT.

The gene calls are TRBV19 and TRBJ1-2; 7 bases match TRBD1. The germline CDR1 and CDR2 sequences are LNHDA and SQIVND (reference sequence). The CDR3 consists of 13 residues. V shed 6 bases and J 4 bases; nucleotides not matched to a gene: 5. CDR3 sequence reads: CASREGTAYGYTF. The CDR3 DNA is TGTGCCAGTAGGGAGGGGACAGCCTATGGCTACACCTTC.

The rearrangement links TRBV10-3 to TRBJ1-6, with a tentative D call TRBD1 (5 bases). This CDR3 is 14 amino acids long. Germline V lookup: CDR1 ENHRY, CDR2 SYGVKD. V lost 2 bases, J lost 7 bases, and 9 bases lay in between. The CDR3, as DNA: TGTGCCATCAGTGAGGGGACTGGGAATTCACCCCTCCACTTT. This sequence encodes CAISEGTGNSPLHF.

This clone has just one count. This chain connects TRBV5-8 to TRBJ1-1; a weak D match, TRBD1 (5 bases). Trimming removed 2 bases at V and 4 bases at J, with 21 bases between. The CDR3 length is 17 residues. The germline V gene encodes CDR1 SGHTS and CDR2 YDEGEE. CDR3 nucleotide sequence: TGTGCCAGCAGCTTCTCCGTCAACGGGGAGGGGACCACTGAAGCTTTCTTT. Translation gives CASSFSVNGEGTTEAFF.

This chain uses TRBV5-4 with TRBJ2-7; 11 nucleotides line up with TRBD2. From germline, CDR1 is SGHNT and CDR2 YYREEE (reference sequence). V lost 4 bases and J lost 2; bases outside the gene matches: 5. The CDR3 contains 15 residues. CDR3 in amino acids: CASSGGTSGTYEQYF. The CDR3, as DNA: TGTGCCAGCAGCGGCGGGACTAGCGGCACCTACGAGCAGTACTTC.